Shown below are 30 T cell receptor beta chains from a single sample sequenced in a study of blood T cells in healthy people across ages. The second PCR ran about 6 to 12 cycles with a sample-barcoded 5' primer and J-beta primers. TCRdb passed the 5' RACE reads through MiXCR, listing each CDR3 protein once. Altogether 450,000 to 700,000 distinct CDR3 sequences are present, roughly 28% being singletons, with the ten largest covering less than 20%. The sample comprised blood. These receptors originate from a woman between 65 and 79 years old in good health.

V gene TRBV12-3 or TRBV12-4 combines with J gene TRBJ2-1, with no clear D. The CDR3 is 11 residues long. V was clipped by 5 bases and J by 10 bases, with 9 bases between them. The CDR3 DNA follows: TGTGCCAGCAGTCCTCGTTGGGAGCAGTTCTTC. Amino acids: CASSPRWEQFF.

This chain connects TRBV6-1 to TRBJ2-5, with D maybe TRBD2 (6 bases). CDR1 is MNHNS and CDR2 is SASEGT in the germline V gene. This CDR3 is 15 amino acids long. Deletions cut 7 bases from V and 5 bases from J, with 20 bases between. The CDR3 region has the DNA TGTGCCAGCACCAAAGAGTTCCCGGGGAGGGAGACCCAGTACTTC. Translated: CASTKEFPGRETQYF.

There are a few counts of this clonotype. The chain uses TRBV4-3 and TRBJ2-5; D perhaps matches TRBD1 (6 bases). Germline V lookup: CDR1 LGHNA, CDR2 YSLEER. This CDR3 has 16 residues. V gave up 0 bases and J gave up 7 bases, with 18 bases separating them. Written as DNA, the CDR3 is TGCGCCAGCAGCCAAGATTATACAGTGGGGGCTGGGACCCAGTACTTC. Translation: CASSQDYTVGAGTQYF.

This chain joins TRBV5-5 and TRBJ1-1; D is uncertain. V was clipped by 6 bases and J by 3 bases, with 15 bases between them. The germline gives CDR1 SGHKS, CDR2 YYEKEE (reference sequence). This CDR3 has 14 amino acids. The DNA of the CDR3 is TGTGCCAGCACTTGGTTAATTGGGCACACTGAAGCTTTCTTT. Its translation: CASTWLIGHTEAFF.

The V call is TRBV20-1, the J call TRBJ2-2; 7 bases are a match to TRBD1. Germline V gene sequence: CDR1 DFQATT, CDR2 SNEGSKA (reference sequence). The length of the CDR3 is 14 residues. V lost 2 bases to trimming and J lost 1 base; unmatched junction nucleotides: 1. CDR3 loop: CSARRQGNTGELFF. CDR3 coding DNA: TGCAGTGCTAGACGACAGGGGAACACCGGGGAGCTGTTTTTT.

CDR3 nucleotides: TGCAGCGTGGGCAAGGGTTGGAACACTGAAGCTTTCTTT. This encodes CSVGKGWNTEAFF. This rearrangement joins TRBV29-1 to TRBJ1-1; D not resolved. V lost 6 bases and J lost 1, with 12 bases in between. The CDR3 loop spans 13 amino acids. CDR1 and CDR2 from the germline V gene are SQVTM and ANQGSEA.

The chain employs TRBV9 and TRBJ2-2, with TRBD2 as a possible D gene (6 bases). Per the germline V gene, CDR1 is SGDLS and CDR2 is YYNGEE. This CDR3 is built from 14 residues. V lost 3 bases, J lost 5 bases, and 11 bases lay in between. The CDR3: CASSGQLATGELFF. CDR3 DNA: TGTGCCAGCAGCGGTCAACTAGCTACCGGGGAGCTGTTTTTT. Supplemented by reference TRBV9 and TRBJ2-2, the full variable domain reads DSGVTQTPKHLITATGQRVTLRCSPRSGDLSVYWYQQSLDQGLQFLIQYYNGEERAKGNILERFSAQQFPDLHSELNLSSLELGDSALYFCASSGQLATGELFFGEGSRLTVL.

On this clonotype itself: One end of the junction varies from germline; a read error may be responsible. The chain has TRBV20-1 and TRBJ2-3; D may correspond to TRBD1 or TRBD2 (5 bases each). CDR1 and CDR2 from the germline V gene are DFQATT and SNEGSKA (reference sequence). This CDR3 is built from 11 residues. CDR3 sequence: CSARPGTAAHF. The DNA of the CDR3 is TGCAGTGCTAGGCCCGGGACCGCAGCGCATTTT.

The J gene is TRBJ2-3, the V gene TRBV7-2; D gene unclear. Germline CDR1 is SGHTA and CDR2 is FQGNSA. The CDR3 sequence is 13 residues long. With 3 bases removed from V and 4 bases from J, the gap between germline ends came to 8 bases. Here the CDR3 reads CASSFYGADTQYF. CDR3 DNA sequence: TGTGCCAGCAGCTTTTACGGAGCAGATACGCAGTATTTT.

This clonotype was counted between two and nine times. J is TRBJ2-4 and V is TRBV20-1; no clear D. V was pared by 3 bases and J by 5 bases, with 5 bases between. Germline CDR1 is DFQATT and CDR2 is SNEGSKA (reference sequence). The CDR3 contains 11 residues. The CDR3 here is CSASGENIQYF. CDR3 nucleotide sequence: TGCAGTGCTAGTGGTGAAAACATTCAGTACTTC.

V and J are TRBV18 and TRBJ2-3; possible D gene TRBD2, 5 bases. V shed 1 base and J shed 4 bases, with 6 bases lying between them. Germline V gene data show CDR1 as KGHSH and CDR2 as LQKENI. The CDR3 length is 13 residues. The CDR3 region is CASSPRTSDTQYF. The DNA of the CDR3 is TGTGCCAGCTCACCACGGACTTCAGATACGCAGTATTTT.

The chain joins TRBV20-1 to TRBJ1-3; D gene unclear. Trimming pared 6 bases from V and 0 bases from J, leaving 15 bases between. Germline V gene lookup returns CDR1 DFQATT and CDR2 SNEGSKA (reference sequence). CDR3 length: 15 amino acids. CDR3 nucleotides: TGCAGTGCCCCCGAGACATCGAGCTCTGGAAACACCATATATTTT. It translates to CSAPETSSSGNTIYF.

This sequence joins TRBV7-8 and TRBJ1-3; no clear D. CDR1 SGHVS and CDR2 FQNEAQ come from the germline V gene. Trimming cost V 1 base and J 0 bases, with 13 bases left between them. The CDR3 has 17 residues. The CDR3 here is CASSLGQALRSGNTIYF. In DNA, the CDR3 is TGTGCCAGCAGCTTAGGGCAGGCCTTACGCTCTGGAAACACCATATATTTT.

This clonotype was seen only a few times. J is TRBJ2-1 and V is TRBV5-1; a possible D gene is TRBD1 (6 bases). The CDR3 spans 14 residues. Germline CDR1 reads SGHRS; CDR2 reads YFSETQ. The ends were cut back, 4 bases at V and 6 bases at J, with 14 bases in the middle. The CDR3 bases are TGCGCCAGCAGCAACCCCCGGGACACCAATGAGCAGTTCTTC. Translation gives CASSNPRDTNEQFF.

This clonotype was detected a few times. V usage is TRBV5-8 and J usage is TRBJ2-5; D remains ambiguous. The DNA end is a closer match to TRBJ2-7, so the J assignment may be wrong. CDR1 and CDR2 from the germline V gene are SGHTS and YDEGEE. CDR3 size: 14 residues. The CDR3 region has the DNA TGTGCCAGCAGCTTTCTGTCGGTATCCTACGAGCAGTACTTC. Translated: CASSFLSVSYEQYF.

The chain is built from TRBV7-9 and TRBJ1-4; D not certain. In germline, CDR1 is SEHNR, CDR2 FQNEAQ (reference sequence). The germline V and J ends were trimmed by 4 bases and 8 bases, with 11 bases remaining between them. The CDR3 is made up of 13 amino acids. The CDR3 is CASSSGEGEKLFF. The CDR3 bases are TGTGCCAGCAGCTCCGGGGAGGGAGAAAAACTGTTTTTT.

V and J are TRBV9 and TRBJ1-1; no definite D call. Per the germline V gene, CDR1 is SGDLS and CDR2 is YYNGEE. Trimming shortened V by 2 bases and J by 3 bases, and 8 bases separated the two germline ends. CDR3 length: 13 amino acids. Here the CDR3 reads CASSVGADTEAFF. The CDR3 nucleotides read TGTGCCAGCAGCGTCGGAGCGGACACTGAAGCTTTCTTT.

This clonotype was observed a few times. CDR3 sequence: CASSKGPPQHEQFF. In DNA, the CDR3 is TGCGCCAGCTCTAAGGGACCTCCCCAACACGAGCAGTTCTTC. This chain links TRBV5-1 with TRBJ2-1; D assignment may be TRBD1 or TRBD2 (5 bases each). The V end was cut by 7 bases, the J end by 10 bases, with 21 bases between. The CDR3 runs 14 residues. Germline loops: CDR1 SGHRS, CDR2 YFSETQ. Supplemented by reference TRBV5-1 and TRBJ2-1, the full variable domain reads KAGVTQTPRYLIKTRGQQVTLSCSPISGHRSVSWYQQTPGQGLQFLFEYFSETQRNKGNFPGRFSGRQFSNSRSEMNVSTLELGDSALYLCASSKGPPQHEQFFGPGTRLTVL.

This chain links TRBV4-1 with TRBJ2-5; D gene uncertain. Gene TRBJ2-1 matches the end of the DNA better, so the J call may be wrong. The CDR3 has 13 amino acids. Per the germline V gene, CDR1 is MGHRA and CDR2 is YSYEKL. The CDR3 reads CASSLQFSLRQFF. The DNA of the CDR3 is TGCGCCAGCAGCCTCCAATTCAGCCTGCGGCAGTTCTTC.

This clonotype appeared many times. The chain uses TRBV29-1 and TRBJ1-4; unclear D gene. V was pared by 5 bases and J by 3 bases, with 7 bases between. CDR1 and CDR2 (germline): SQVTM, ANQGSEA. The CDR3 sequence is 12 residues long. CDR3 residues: CSVWEANEKLFF. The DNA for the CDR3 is TGCAGCGTTTGGGAGGCTAATGAAAAACTGTTTTTT.

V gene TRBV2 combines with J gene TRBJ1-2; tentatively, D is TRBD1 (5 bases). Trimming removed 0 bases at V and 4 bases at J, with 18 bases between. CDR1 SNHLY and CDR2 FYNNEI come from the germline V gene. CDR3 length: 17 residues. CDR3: CASSEALSRASIYGYTF. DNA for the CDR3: TGTGCCAGCAGTGAAGCGCTCTCCAGGGCGTCGATCTATGGCTACACCTTC.

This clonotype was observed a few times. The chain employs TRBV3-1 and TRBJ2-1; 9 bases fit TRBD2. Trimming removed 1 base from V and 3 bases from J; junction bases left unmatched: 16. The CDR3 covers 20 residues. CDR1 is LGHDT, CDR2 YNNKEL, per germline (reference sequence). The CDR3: CASSQVGTEDWRGGYNEQFF. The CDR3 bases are TGTGCCAGCAGCCAAGTTGGAACAGAAGATTGGCGGGGGGGCTACAATGAGCAGTTCTTC.

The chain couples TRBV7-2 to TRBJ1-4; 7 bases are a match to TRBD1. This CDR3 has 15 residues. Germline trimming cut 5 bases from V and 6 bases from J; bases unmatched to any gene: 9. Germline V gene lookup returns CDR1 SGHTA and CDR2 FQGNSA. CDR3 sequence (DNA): TGTGCCAGCAGCCCCCCGGGACAGCCCCATGAAAAACTGTTTTTT. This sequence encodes CASSPPGQPHEKLFF.

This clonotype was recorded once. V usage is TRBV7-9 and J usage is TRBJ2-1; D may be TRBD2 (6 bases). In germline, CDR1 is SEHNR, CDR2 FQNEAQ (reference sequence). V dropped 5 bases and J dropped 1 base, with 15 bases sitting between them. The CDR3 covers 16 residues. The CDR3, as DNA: TGTGCCAGCAGCCCTGAGCGGGTCCCGTCCTACAATGAGCAGTTCTTC. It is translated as CASSPERVPSYNEQFF.

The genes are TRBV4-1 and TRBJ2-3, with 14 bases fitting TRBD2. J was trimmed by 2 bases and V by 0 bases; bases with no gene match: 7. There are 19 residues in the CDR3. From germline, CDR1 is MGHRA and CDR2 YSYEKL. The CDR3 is CASSQDWTSGGSSTDTQYF. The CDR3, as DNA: TGCGCCAGCAGCCAAGACTGGACTAGCGGGGGGTCATCCACAGATACGCAGTATTTT.

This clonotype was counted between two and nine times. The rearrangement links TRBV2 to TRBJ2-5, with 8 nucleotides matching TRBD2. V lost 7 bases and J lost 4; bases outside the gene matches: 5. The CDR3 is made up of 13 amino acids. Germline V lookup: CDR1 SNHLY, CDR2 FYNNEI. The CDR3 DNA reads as TGTGCCAGCACCCTAACTAGCGGAGAGACCCAGTACTTC. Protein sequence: CASTLTSGETQYF.

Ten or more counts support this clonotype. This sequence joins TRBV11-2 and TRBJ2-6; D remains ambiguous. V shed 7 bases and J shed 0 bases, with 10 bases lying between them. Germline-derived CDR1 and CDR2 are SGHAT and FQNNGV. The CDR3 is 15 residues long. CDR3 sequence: CASTADSSGANVLTF. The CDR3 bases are TGTGCCAGCACTGCAGATAGCTCTGGGGCCAACGTCCTGACTTTC.

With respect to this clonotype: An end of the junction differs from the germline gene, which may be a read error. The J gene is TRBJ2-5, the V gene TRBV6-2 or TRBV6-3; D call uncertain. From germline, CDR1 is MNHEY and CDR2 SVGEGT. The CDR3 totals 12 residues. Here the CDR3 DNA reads TGTGCCAACAGTTACCATGGGGAGACCCAGTACTTC. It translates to CANSYHGETQYF.

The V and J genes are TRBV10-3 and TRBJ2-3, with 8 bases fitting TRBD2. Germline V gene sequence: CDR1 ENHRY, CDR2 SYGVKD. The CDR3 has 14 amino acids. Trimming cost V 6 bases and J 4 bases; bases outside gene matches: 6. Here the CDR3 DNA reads TGTGCCATCAGGGCGGGGGGTGTCCCAGATACGCAGTATTTT. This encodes CAIRAGGVPDTQYF.

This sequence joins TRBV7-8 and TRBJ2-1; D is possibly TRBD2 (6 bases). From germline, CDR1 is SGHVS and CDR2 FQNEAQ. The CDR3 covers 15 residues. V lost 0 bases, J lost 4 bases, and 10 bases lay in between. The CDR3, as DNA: TGTGCCAGCAGCTTAGCAGGGCTAGCGTACAATGAGCAGTTCTTC. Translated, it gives CASSLAGLAYNEQFF.